This record covers a single T cell receptor (beta chain). Its matching antigen is unknown. The data belong to a study of response to subunit inactivated influenza vaccine. Study results and caveats: Each seasonal flu vaccination may recruit only limited new T cells, authors suggested.

TCRdb reprocessed the RT-PCR reads via MiXCR and lists one record per CDR3 protein. Of approximately 160,000 distinct CDR3 sequences in the sample, around 10% were seen once. Germline V CDR1 and CDR2: ENHRY, SYGVKD. The CDR3 covers 15 residues. The V gene end was trimmed by 11 bases and the J gene end by 4 bases; junction bases not matched to a gene: 13. The chain couples TRBV10-3 to TRBJ2-1; 8 nucleotides match TRBD2. The TCR originated in a man aged 50 to 75 who received an inactivated influenza vaccine. Sequenced material: CD8+ T cells sorted from PBMCs, taken around 2 years after vaccination. This CDR3 is CASQGVAGLYNEQFF. The DNA for the CDR3 is TGTGCCTCTCAAGGGGTAGCGGGGTTATACAATGAGCAGTTCTTC.